This entry features one T cell receptor beta chain sequence. Antigen: not known. The donors were part of the validation cohort, which consisted of under 150 subjects and was separate from the first cohort of about 670 subjects. The sample belongs to a study of cytomegalovirus exposure and HLA in healthy donors. Overall study results and limits: It was approximately 160 TCR beta chains that were listed as cytomegalovirus-associated.

The CDR3 covers 16 residues. Germline values: CDR1 PRHDT, CDR2 FYEKMQ (reference sequence). V lost 2 bases and J lost 7; bases outside the gene matches: 8. Sequencing used immunoSEQ multiplex PCR; TCRdb keeps in-frame clones, though not all of them. The sample consists of almost 75,000 clones, about 82% of them appearing once. The sequenced sample consisted of PBMCs. V is TRBV13 and J is TRBJ2-1; 10 nucleotides agree with TRBD2. The TCR originated in a man in his thirties or forties in good health and CMV-seronegative. The CDR3 DNA sequence: TGTGCCAGCAGCTTACGAGAAGGACTAGCGGAGAATGAGCAGTTCTTC. Its protein product is CASSLREGLAENEQFF.